The subject of this entry is one T cell receptor (beta chain). Its antigen is unidentified. The V gene's germline CDR1 is MNHNS and CDR2 SASEGT. The CDR3 spans 13 residues. Trimming removed 4 bases from V and 6 bases from J; junction bases left unmatched: 3. TCRdb's table, derived via immunoSEQ multiplex PCR, lists solely in-frame clones and lacks some. The data contain millions of clones, roughly 95% of them singletons. This sample was included in a study of shared clonotypes between healthy human individuals. The study's findings and limits: Represented diversity (both genetic and exposure-history) was limited by the small number of donors. Specimens sampled were limited to blood, with tissue repertoires likely differing. Large depth notwithstanding, sorted-subset sequencing proved incomplete by rarefaction.

This receptor was identified in a man between 18 and 29 years old in good health. V is TRBV6-1 and J is TRBJ1-3; 7 nucleotides align to TRBD1. Sequences were obtained from naive CD4+ T cells sorted from blood. As for subset: CD45RA+ positively selected. As DNA, the CDR3 is TGTGCCAGCAGTGGACAGGGAAAAAACACCATATATTTT. Amino acids: CASSGQGKNTIYF.